The next 17 T cell receptor beta chains were all read from a single sample in a study of blood T cell repertoires in COVID-19. Sequenced by immunoSEQ multiplex PCR; TCRdb stores in-frame clones only, minus some. The table records over 200,000 clones, 89% of them present only once. Sequenced material: peripheral blood. The receptors here all came from a woman aged 35 to 49 with acute or convalescent COVID-19.

This rearrangement joins TRBV6-4 to TRBJ2-3, with TRBD1 matching 11 bases. Trimming took 5 bases from V and 6 from J; bases not matched to a gene: 7. This CDR3 is built from 15 residues. The germline CDR1 and CDR2 sequences are MRHNA and SNTAGT. The CDR3 nucleotides are TGTGCCAGCAGTCCGGGACAGGGGGATGTGGATACGCAGTATTTT. This codes for CASSPGQGDVDTQYF.

This sequence joins TRBV28 and TRBJ1-1; D uncertain. CDR3 size: 13 residues. Trimming stripped 6 bases from V and 7 bases from J, with 15 bases between. Germline V lookup: CDR1 MDHEN, CDR2 SYDVKM. CDR3 coding DNA: TGTGCCAGCAGAAACTACCGGGTGGGTGAAGCTTTCTTT. Translating it yields CASRNYRVGEAFF.

The chain links TRBV14 to TRBJ2-5; tentative D call: TRBD1 (5 bases). Germline V CDR1 and CDR2: SGHDN, FVKESK. Trimming took 0 bases from V and 5 from J, leaving 22 bases between them. The CDR3 runs to 18 residues. The DNA of the CDR3 is TGTGCCAGCAGCCAAGATTGGTCCGGCCAGGGCCTACGGGAGACCCAGTACTTC. It specifies CASSQDWSGQGLRETQYF.

V and J are TRBV2 and TRBJ1-4, with D perhaps matching TRBD1 (5 bases). The V end was cut by 7 bases, the J end by 1 base, with 16 bases between. Germline V gene sequence: CDR1 SNHLY, CDR2 FYNNEI. This CDR3 has 16 amino acids. CDR3 sequence: CASMGLKGITNEKLFF. CDR3 nucleotide sequence: TGTGCCAGCATGGGGCTGAAGGGAATAACTAATGAAAAACTGTTTTTT.

The chain employs TRBV2 and TRBJ1-1, with D hard to call. The CDR3 sequence is 12 residues long. CDR1 SNHLY and CDR2 FYNNEI come from the germline V gene. V was pared by 8 bases and J by 1 base, with 8 bases between. The CDR3 DNA is TGTGCCAGCGAAACTGAGAACACTGAAGCTTTCTTT. This translates into CASETENTEAFF.

This chain links TRBV7-8 with TRBJ2-5, with TRBD2 identical over 9 bases. V trimming: 1 base; J trimming: 1 base; junction bases outside the gene matches: 4. CDR3 length: 16 residues. Germline-derived CDR1 and CDR2 are SGHVS and FQNEAQ. CDR3 protein: CASSLEGGGAQETQYF. The CDR3, as DNA: TGTGCCAGCAGCTTAGAAGGCGGGGGGGCCCAAGAGACCCAGTACTTC. The variable domain in full, completed from reference TRBV7-8 and TRBJ2-5, reads GAGVSQSPRYKVAKRGQDVALRCDPISGHVSLFWYQQALGQGPEFLTYFQNEAQLDKSGLPSDRFFAERPEGSVSTLKIQRTQQEDSAVYLCASSLEGGGAQETQYFGPGTRLLVL.

The genes are TRBV19 and TRBJ2-7; D is possibly TRBD1 (6 bases). With 0 bases removed from V and 6 bases from J, the gap between germline ends came to 9 bases. From germline, CDR1 is LNHDA and CDR2 SQIVND (reference sequence). The CDR3 sequence is 13 residues long. The CDR3: CASSIEAGAEQYV. DNA for the CDR3: TGTGCCAGTAGTATAGAGGCAGGGGCCGAGCAGTACGTC.

This clone appeared once. The chain carries TRBV5-6 and TRBJ2-1; possible D gene TRBD1, 5 bases. The germline V gene has CDR1 SGHDT and CDR2 YYEEEE. The CDR3 is made up of 13 amino acids. With 0 bases removed from V and 15 bases from J, the gap between germline ends came to 16 bases. CDR3 residues: CASSLGQTSARFF. The CDR3 nucleotides are TGTGCCAGCAGCTTGGGACAGACCTCCGCGCGGTTCTTC.

This chain links TRBV3-1 (or the pseudogene TRBV3-2) with TRBJ2-2; TRBD1 matches at 10 bases. The CDR3 spans 17 residues. V shed 0 bases, J shed 3 bases, and the junction held 4 bases outside the gene matches. Looked up from germline, CDR1 is LGHDT and CDR2 is YNNKEL (reference sequence). The CDR3 nucleotides are TGTGCCAGCAGCCAAGATGGCGGGACAGGGGACACCGGGGAGCTGTTTTTT. Protein product: CASSQDGGTGDTGELFF.

The chain employs TRBV10-3 and TRBJ1-5; no clear D gene. The length of the CDR3 is 17 residues. Trimming took 6 bases from V and 0 from J, leaving 18 bases between them. Per the germline V gene, CDR1 is ENHRY and CDR2 is SYGVKD. For the CDR3, the DNA is TGTGCCATCAGCCATGGGCCTGATATGCGTAGCAATCAGCCCCAGCATTTT. Protein: CAISHGPDMRSNQPQHF.

CDR3 in DNA: TGTGCCAGTAGTATCGCGGCACAAGAACATAACACTGAAGCTTTCTTT. This encodes CASSIAAQEHNTEAFF. The chain employs TRBV19 and TRBJ1-1; the D is unclear. V was trimmed by 3 bases and J by 2 bases, leaving 16 bases between them. There are 16 residues in the CDR3. Germline CDR1 LNHDA, CDR2 SQIVND (reference sequence).

The count of this clone is one. The CDR3: CASCPGTGVGSPLHF. DNA for the CDR3: TGTGCCAGCTGCCCCGGGACTGGGGTTGGATCACCCCTCCACTTT. The genes are TRBV6-5 and TRBJ1-6, with D possibly matching TRBD1 (5 bases). The V and J ends lost 8 bases and 10 bases respectively, with 21 bases between them. The CDR3 spans 15 residues. The germline V gene has CDR1 MNHEY and CDR2 SVGAGI.

The chain couples TRBV27 to TRBJ1-1, with 11 bases aligning to TRBD1. CDR1 is MNHEY and CDR2 is SMNVEV in the germline V gene (reference sequence). This CDR3 is built from 16 residues. J lost 0 bases, V lost 4 bases, and 4 bases had no gene match. The CDR3 nucleotides are TGTGCCAGCAGTTCAGGGACAGGGGGGGTGAACACTGAAGCTTTCTTT. It encodes CASSSGTGGVNTEAFF.

V usage is TRBV11-2 and J usage is TRBJ1-6; possible D gene TRBD1, 6 bases. The CDR3 spans 15 residues. V shed 6 bases and J shed 7 bases, with 16 bases lying between them. The germline CDR1 and CDR2 sequences are SGHAT and FQNNGV. The CDR3 nucleotides read TGTGCCAGCAGACGCCCGGGACACTTGAATTCACCCCTCCACTTT. Translating it yields CASRRPGHLNSPLHF. Together with reference TRBV11-2 and TRBJ1-6, the CDR3 gives the full variable domain: EAGVAQSPRYKIIEKRQSVAFWCNPISGHATLYWYQQILGQGPKLLIQFQNNGVVDDSQLPKDRFSAERLKGVDSTLKIQPAKLEDSAVYLCASRRPGHLNSPLHFGNGTRLTVT.

This chain uses TRBV5-4 with TRBJ2-5; 7 nucleotides agree with TRBD1. Germline V lookup: CDR1 SGHNT, CDR2 YYREEE (reference sequence). With 0 bases clipped from V and 5 bases from J, the junction kept 7 bases outside the gene matches. The CDR3 has 15 amino acids. The CDR3 is CASSLAQGRSETQYF. CDR3 in DNA: TGTGCCAGCAGCTTGGCACAGGGGCGATCCGAGACCCAGTACTTC.

The rearrangement joins TRBV5-4 to TRBJ1-1; D is unclear. Trimming removed 1 base at V and 6 bases at J, with 7 bases between. The CDR3 covers 12 residues. Germline CDR1 reads SGHNT; CDR2 reads YYREEE (reference sequence). CDR3: CASSLWGAEAFF. The CDR3 DNA reads as TGTGCCAGCAGCTTGTGGGGAGCTGAAGCTTTCTTT.

The V gene is TRBV6-5, the J gene TRBJ1-1; D unresolved. The CDR3 is made up of 12 amino acids. V dropped 7 bases and J dropped 3 bases, with 9 bases sitting between them. Per the germline V gene, CDR1 is MNHEY and CDR2 is SVGAGI. The CDR3 spells CASTRGDTEAFF. CDR3 bases: TGTGCCAGCACCAGAGGAGACACTGAAGCTTTCTTT.